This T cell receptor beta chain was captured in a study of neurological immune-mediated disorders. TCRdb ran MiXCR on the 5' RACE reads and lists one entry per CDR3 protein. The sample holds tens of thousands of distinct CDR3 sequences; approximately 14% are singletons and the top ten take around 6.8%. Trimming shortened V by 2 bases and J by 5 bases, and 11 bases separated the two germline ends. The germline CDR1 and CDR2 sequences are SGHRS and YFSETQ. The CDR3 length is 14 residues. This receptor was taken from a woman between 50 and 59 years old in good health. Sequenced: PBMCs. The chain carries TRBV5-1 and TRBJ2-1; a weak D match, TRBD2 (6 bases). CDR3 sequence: CASSFLSGDNEQFF. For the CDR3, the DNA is TGCGCCAGCAGCTTCCTTAGCGGAGACAATGAGCAGTTCTTC. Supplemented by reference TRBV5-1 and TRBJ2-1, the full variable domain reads KAGVTQTPRYLIKTRGQQVTLSCSPISGHRSVSWYQQTPGQGLQFLFEYFSETQRNKGNFPGRFSGRQFSNSRSEMNVSTLELGDSALYLCASSFLSGDNEQFFGPGTRLTVL.